This record looks at one TCR beta chain sequence and its context. Its antigen remains unidentified. This record belongs to a study of cytomegalovirus exposure and HLA in healthy donors. Turning to the study itself: In a previous analysis, about 100 million unique TCR beta sequences were found from roughly 180 million T cells.

Primers: 60 Vbeta forward and 13 Jbeta reverse. The repertoire was sequenced with immunoSEQ multiplex PCR; TCRdb's copy has only in-frame clones and lacks some. Of 150,000 to 200,000 clones listed, about 81% are singletons. The germline CDR1 and CDR2 sequences are SNHLY and FYNNEI. CDR3 length: 15 residues. V was pared by 6 bases and J by 2 bases, with 8 bases of the junction left unmatched. Findings of the study overall: A later analysis showed TCR association rates differing by HLA locus, peaking at DRB1 and lowest at HLA-C. It was approximately 150 TCR beta chains that were listed as cytomegalovirus-associated.

Sequences were obtained from PBMCs. The chain employs TRBV2 and TRBJ1-2, with 8 bases matching TRBD1. This receptor was identified in a young man in good health and CMV-seronegative. CDR3 loop: CASSADRGHNYGYTF. The CDR3 nucleotides read TGTGCCAGCAGCGCAGACAGGGGCCACAACTATGGCTACACCTTC.